What follows describes a single T cell receptor (beta chain). Its target is not known. Any patient presenting with uncontrolled infection, other autoimmune disease, pregnancy or lactation was left out. The sample originates from a study of T cells in Graves' hyperthyroidism and ophthalmopathy. Study at large: Specimen type is peripheral blood, collected at initial diagnosis prior to any treatment. Points from the study as a whole: Clonotypes that were expanded in thyroid above 0.001 mostly appeared in blood too.

There were TCR beta CDR3 regions amplified from RNA transcripts. TCR CDR3 underwent first-round RT-PCR with the HTBI primer set. Each CDR3 protein gets one entry after TCRdb re-called the multiplex PCR reads with MiXCR. The top ten hold under 3.5% of the sample, which has about 600,000 distinct CDR3 sequences, 16% seen once. V shed 3 bases and J 9 bases; nucleotides not matched to a gene: 8. Germline V gene sequence: CDR1 KGHDR, CDR2 SFDVKD. The CDR3 loop spans 16 amino acids. This sequence joins TRBV24-1 and TRBJ2-1; TRBD2 matches at 12 bases. The sequenced material came from blood. The sequence was collected from a woman aged 40 to 49 with Graves' ophthalmopathy. CDR3 coding DNA: TGTGCCACCAGTGATCCGACTAGCGGGAGACAAGGTGAGCAGTTCTTC. Encoded protein: CATSDPTSGRQGEQFF.